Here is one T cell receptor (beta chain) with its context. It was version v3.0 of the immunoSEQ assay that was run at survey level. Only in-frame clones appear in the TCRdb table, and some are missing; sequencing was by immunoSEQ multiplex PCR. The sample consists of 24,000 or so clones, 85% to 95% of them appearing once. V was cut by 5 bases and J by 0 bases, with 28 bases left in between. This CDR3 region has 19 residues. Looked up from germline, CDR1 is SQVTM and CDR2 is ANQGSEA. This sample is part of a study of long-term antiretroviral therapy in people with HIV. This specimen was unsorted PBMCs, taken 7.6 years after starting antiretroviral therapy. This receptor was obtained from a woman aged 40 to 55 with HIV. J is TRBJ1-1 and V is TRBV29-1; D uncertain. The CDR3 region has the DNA TGCAGCGTTCAAAAGAACCCCCTAGGGCTTGTCCTTCTGAACACTGAAGCTTTCTTT. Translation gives CSVQKNPLGLVLLNTEAFF.